Listed below are T cell receptor beta chains from one sample, sequenced in a study of blood T cell repertoires in COVID-19. Here immunoSEQ multiplex PCR was the method, and the copy in TCRdb shows in-frame clones only, minus some. The table lists fewer than 50,000 clones, 70% to 90% of them singletons. Sequences were obtained from peripheral blood. Receptor source: a human donor in a cohort sampled during active COVID-19. Each CDR3 is given with its conserved first and last residue. Each record gives: CDR3 length, clone size, D gene, V gene, J gene, CDR3 protein, CDR3 DNA. The D gene is left open where the match is weak. Size is stated for part of the rows, as once, few or many counts, or as a class when the clone is expanded.

12,-,TRBD2,TRBV18,TRBJ2-7,CASSPTSVEQYF,TGTGCCAGCTCACCTACTAGCGTCGAGCAGTACTTC
16,-,-,TRBV6-1,TRBJ1-1,CASSEFRLTGRFEAFF,TGTGCCAGCAGTGAATTTAGGCTCACAGGACGATTTGAAGCTTTCTTT
16,-,TRBD1,TRBV5-1,TRBJ2-7,CASSPPGQGFSYEQYF,TGCGCCAGCAGCCCACCGGGACAGGGTTTTTCCTACGAGCAGTACTTC
15,-,-,TRBV19,TRBJ1-1,CASSAYRAGNTEAFF,TGTGCCAGTAGTGCCTACAGGGCCGGGAATACTGAAGCTTTCTTT
18,once,TRBD2,TRBV18,TRBJ2-1,CASSPRSTSGSSYNEQFF,TGTGCCAGCTCACCACGCTCGACTAGCGGGAGCTCCTACAATGAGCAGTTCTTC
15,-,TRBD1,TRBV28,TRBJ1-5,CASSKTGQGNQPQHF,TGTGCCAGCAGCAAAACGGGACAGGGGAATCAGCCCCAGCATTTT
14,-,TRBD1,TRBV7-9,TRBJ2-7,CASSQADRGLEQYF,TGTGCCAGCAGCCAGGCGGACAGGGGCCTCGAGCAGTACTTC
16,few,-,TRBV19,TRBJ1-5,CASRGVVKSRNQPQHF,TGTGCCAGTAGGGGAGTCGTGAAATCACGCAATCAGCCCCAGCATTTT
13,few,-,TRBV30,TRBJ1-1,CAWSLQMNTEAFF,TGTGCCTGGAGCCTACAGATGAACACTGAAGCTTTCTTT
16,-,-,TRBV19,TRBJ1-4,CASSTPRRVEEEKLFF,TGTGCCAGTAGTACCCCCCGACGGGTTGAGGAGGAAAAACTGTTTTTT
15,few,TRBD1,TRBV19,TRBJ1-2,CASLENRDRVAGYTF,TGTGCCAGTCTCGAAAACCGGGACAGGGTCGCTGGCTACACCTTC
16,-,TRBD1,TRBV4-3,TRBJ2-3,CASSQVTGGWTDTQYF,TGCGCCAGCAGCCAAGTGACAGGGGGCTGGACAGATACGCAGTATTTT
14,-,-,TRBV10-1,TRBJ1-1,CASSESGGVGEAFF,TGCGCCAGCAGTGAGTCCGGAGGGGTGGGTGAAGCTTTCTTT
16,-,TRBD1,TRBV4-1,TRBJ1-3,CASSQPGQSIGNTIYF,TGCGCCAGCAGCCAACCGGGACAGTCCATTGGAAACACCATATATTTT
17,few,-,TRBV4-2,TRBJ2-3,CASSQGRGRDFVDTQYF,TGTGCCAGCAGCCAAGGTCGAGGTCGGGACTTTGTAGATACGCAGTATTTT
15,-,-,TRBV15,TRBJ2-6,CATSRDSFGANVLTF,TGTGCCACCAGCAGAGATAGTTTTGGGGCCAACGTCCTGACTTTC
13,-,-,TRBV24-1,TRBJ1-5,CATSDRVNQPQHF,TGTGCCACCAGTGACAGGGTGAATCAGCCCCAGCATTTT
17,-,TRBD1,TRBV19,TRBJ1-6,CASSIRDSNVDYSPLHF,TGTGCCAGTAGTATCCGGGACAGTAACGTAGACTACTCACCCCTCCACTTT
11,-,-,TRBV12-3/TRBV12-4,TRBJ1-4,CASSFGGFLFF,TGTGCCAGCAGTTTCGGTGGTTTTCTGTTTTTT
16,medium-sized,TRBD2,TRBV5-1,TRBJ2-7,CASSILAGGAPYEQYF,TGCGCCAGCAGCATCCTAGCGGGGGGCGCCCCCTACGAGCAGTACTTC
16,-,-,TRBV5-6,TRBJ1-6,CASSSVGTHDNSPLHF,TGTGCCAGCAGCTCCGTGGGGACACATGATAATTCACCCCTCCACTTT
13,-,-,TRBV28,TRBJ1-2,CASSFNGGGGYTF,TGTGCCAGCAGTTTTAACGGGGGTGGCGGCTACACCTTC
12,-,-,TRBV12-5,TRBJ1-5,CASGLRCQPQHF,TGTGCTAGTGGTTTGCGGTGTCAGCCCCAGCATTTT
13,-,-,TRBV18,TRBJ2-7,CASSPDSTYEQYF,TGTGCCAGCTCACCTGACAGCACCTACGAGCAGTACTTC
15,-,-,TRBV6-1,TRBJ1-1,CASSEAAPPRAEAFF,TGTGCCAGCAGTGAAGCAGCGCCCCCCCGAGCTGAAGCTTTCTTT
16,-,TRBD1,TRBV4-1,TRBJ2-7,CASSHPGQASSYEQYF,TGCGCCAGCAGCCACCCGGGACAGGCGAGCTCCTACGAGCAGTACTTC
15,-,TRBD1,TRBV5-5,TRBJ2-7,CASSYGTGGVYEQYF,TGTGCCAGCAGCTACGGGACAGGGGGGGTGTACGAGCAGTACTTC
12,-,-,TRBV30,TRBJ2-2,CAWWLGAGELFF,TGTGCCTGGTGGCTCGGGGCCGGGGAGCTGTTTTTT
16,-,-,TRBV7-2,TRBJ1-2,CASSQVQGGFGYGYTF,TGTGCCAGCAGCCAGGTGCAGGGAGGTTTCGGCTATGGCTACACCTTC
15,once,TRBD1,TRBV6-5,TRBJ1-2,CASSPQGARNYGYTF,TGTGCCAGCAGTCCACAGGGGGCACGGAACTATGGCTACACCTTC
15,-,TRBD1,TRBV19,TRBJ2-3,CASSIPGQGRDTQYF,TGTGCCAGTAGTATCCCCGGACAGGGGCGAGATACGCAGTATTTT
15,once,TRBD2,TRBV5-1,TRBJ2-3,CASSISGGATDTQYF,TGCGCCAGCAGCATTAGCGGGGGGGCCACAGATACGCAGTATTTT
14,-,-,TRBV4-1,TRBJ1-2,CASSQVFLGAGYTF,TGCGCCAGCAGCCAAGTGTTTCTAGGGGCTGGCTACACCTTC
14,once,-,TRBV24-1,TRBJ1-2,CATSDPSGRYGYTF,TGTGCCACCAGTGATCCATCGGGGAGGTATGGCTACACCTTC
13,-,-,TRBV28,TRBJ1-6,CAAQGGVNSPLHF,TGTGCCGCCCAAGGGGGGGTTAATTCACCCCTCCACTTT
15,-,TRBD1,TRBV19,TRBJ2-3,CASSQGQGPFEAQYF,TGTGCCAGTAGTCAGGGACAGGGTCCATTTGAGGCGCAGTATTTT
14,-,-,TRBV28,TRBJ1-5,CASSNSLGNQPQHF,TGTGCCAGCAGCAACAGTCTCGGCAATCAGCCCCAGCATTTT
15,-,-,TRBV15,TRBJ2-3,CATSRDQRLGDTQYF,TGTGCCACCAGCAGAGATCAAAGACTAGGAGATACGCAGTATTTT
15,-,-,TRBV20-1,TRBJ1-3,CSASFQGPSGNTIYF,TGCAGTGCTAGTTTTCAGGGCCCCTCTGGAAACACCATATATTTT
18,-,TRBD2,TRBV7-9,TRBJ2-5,CASSFPWTSGDRQETQYF,TGTGCCAGCAGCTTCCCCTGGACTAGCGGGGACAGACAAGAGACCCAGTACTTC
18,-,TRBD2,TRBV4-1,TRBJ2-1,CASSQAGLAGGLINEQFF,TGCGCCAGCAGCCAGGCGGGACTAGCGGGGGGACTCATCAATGAGCAGTTCTTC
16,-,-,TRBV2,TRBJ2-2,CASRVSPFANTGELFF,TGTGCCAGCAGGGTCAGTCCTTTCGCGAACACCGGGGAGCTGTTTTTT
14,-,-,TRBV5-4,TRBJ1-2,CASSLREGARGYTF,TGTGCCAGCAGCTTGAGGGAGGGCGCGAGGGGCTACACCTTC
12,-,TRBD1,TRBV10-3,TRBJ2-7,CAVGQGPYEQYF,TGTGCCGTAGGACAGGGCCCCTACGAGCAGTACTTC
13,-,TRBD1,TRBV2,TRBJ1-2,CATSEGQLYGYTF,TGTGCCACATCGGAGGGACAGCTCTATGGCTACACCTTC
15,few,-,TRBV19,TRBJ1-4,CASSMGGRSNEKLFF,TGTGCCAGTAGTATGGGGGGGAGAAGTAATGAAAAACTGTTTTTT
16,-,-,TRBV18,TRBJ1-4,CASSPSGTSNNEKLFF,TGTGCCAGCTCACCCTCCGGGACAAGCAATAATGAAAAACTGTTTTTT